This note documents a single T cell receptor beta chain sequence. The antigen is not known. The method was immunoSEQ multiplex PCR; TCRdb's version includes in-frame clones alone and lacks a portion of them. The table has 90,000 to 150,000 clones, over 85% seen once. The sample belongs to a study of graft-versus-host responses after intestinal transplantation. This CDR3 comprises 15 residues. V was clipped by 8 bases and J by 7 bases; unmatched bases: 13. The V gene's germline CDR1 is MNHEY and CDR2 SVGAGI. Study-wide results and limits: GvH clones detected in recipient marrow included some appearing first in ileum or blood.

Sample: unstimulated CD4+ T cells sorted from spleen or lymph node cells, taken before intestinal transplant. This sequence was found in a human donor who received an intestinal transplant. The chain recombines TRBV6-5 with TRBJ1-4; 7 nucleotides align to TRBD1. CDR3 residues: CASGTTGAGGEKLFF. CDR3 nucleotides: TGTGCCAGCGGAACAACAGGGGCTGGGGGTGAAAAACTGTTTTTT.